The present entry profiles one T cell receptor (beta chain) with its context. Its specific antigen is unknown. No qualities accompany the bases; no much larger clone lies one base away. In the germline V gene (reference sequence), CDR1 corresponds to GTSNPN and CDR2 to SVGIG. Trimming costs V 2 bases and J 2 bases, and their ends lie 9 bases apart. Including the terminal cysteine and phenylalanine, the CDR3 comprises 13 residues. This entry keeps only the CDR3 DNA: 39 bases, framed from base 1. These data come from a study of CD8 T cells in Susac syndrome (dated by TCRdb to the late 2010s). Broadly, across the study: Of the Susac syndrome patients who were sequenced, six had clinically active disease and 8 or 9 were in clinical remission. At the time of blood withdrawal, Susac syndrome patients were either therapy-naive, taking corticosteroids (with some also receiving IVIg), or on IVIg alone. Repertoire sequencing was used to test whether CD8+ T cell activation and differentiation in Susac syndrome was antigen driven.

Peripheral blood CD8+ and CD4+ T cells from healthy donors, Susac syndrome patients and multiple sclerosis patients were profiled using high-throughput TCR beta sequencing. Susac syndrome patients met recently defined diagnostic criteria for definite or probable disease. Bulk CD8+ and CD4+ T cells were purified by magnetic negative isolation, while CD8+ TEMRA cells were enriched using FACS. Blood was collected in EDTA tubes and processed within 24 hours, with PBMCs isolated through density gradient centrifugation. PBMCs intended for TCR sequencing were cryopreserved in liquid nitrogen and thawed later in a water bath at 37 degrees C. Purity of sorted or isolated CD4+, CD8+ and CD8+ TEMRA cells was at least 90%. RNA was extracted using the RNeasy kit, and about 0.45 to 1 ug of the RNA was reverse transcribed with random hexamers. TCR beta CDR3 regions were amplified with the immunoSEQ multiplex PCR assay covering 54 Vbeta and 13 Jbeta segments. PCR amplification bias was corrected by using a synthetic template baseline for primer optimization and computational correction. Under the source paper's analysis protocol: Reads were annotated to V, D and J genes according to IMGT and were analyzed with immunoSEQ Analyzer, with only productive sequences retained. To calculate clonality, Shannon entropy was normalized by log2 of the number of productive unique sequences and then subtracted from one. Public and private clones were assessed among the 100 most prevalent clones of each patient and control. Clones were defined as Susac-specific if absent from the healthy and MS cohorts, from around 1,000 published viral clones and from other ImmuneACCESS disease sequences. Starting from the raw public reads, TCRdb applied fastp trimming at Q25, assembled clones with MiXCR and retained in-frame beta chains. Rows with a matching CDR3 protein are joined into one entry that keeps the most common DNA and genes. Clone size and V and J calls follow TCRdb, not the original study. This sample gives over 150,000 distinct CDR3 sequences in total; around 94% of them show up just once. The ten largest clonotypes hold 0.095% to 0.1% of the sample.

Summary of the overall study and its limitations: The study acknowledged that relatively few individuals were included in the TCR sequencing and HLA analysis. No clonal expansion was detected in the CD4+ T cell repertoire of Susac syndrome patients.

The receptor was isolated from a human donor with Susac syndrome. Sequencing input: CD4+ T cells from PBMCs. The rearranged segments are TRBV30 and TRBJ1-1, with the D gene not confidently named. The DNA sequence reads TGTGCCTGGAGTATGAACAGAAACACTGAAGCTTTCTTT. Its protein product is CAWSMNRNTEAFF.